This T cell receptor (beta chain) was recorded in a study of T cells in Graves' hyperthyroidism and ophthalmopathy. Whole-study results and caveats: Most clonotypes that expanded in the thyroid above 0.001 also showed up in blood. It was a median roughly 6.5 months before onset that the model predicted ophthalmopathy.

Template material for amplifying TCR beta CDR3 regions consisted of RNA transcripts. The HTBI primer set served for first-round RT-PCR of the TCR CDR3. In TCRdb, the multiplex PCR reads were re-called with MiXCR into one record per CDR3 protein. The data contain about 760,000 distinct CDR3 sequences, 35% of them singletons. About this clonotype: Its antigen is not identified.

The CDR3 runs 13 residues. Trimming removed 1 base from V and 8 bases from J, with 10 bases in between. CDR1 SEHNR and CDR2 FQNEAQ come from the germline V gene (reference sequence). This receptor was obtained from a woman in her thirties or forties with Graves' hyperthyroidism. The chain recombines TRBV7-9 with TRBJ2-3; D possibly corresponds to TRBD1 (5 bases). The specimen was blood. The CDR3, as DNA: TGTGCCAGCAGCTTAGACCCAGGGCGTACGCAGTATTTT. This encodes CASSLDPGRTQYF.